These 21 T cell receptor beta chains share one sample of origin, sequenced in a study of Ad26.COV2.S vaccination and SARS-CoV-2 variants. Specified treatment: around 19 received Ad26.COV2.S at low or high dose, single or two shots; about 5 received placebo; per-sample allocation not given. Samples were taken on day 63 after the first vaccine or placebo injection. Assay: immunoSEQ multiplex PCR; the TCRdb copy retains only in-frame clones and omits some. This repertoire shows 240,000 or so clones, around 89% found once; its top ten account for approximately 12%. The sequencing here drew on peripheral blood, taken in a trial of Ad26.COV2.S vaccine versus placebo. The receptors here all came from a person between 18 and 59 years old who received the Ad26.COV2.S COVID-19 vaccine or a placebo.

The V gene is TRBV7-2, the J gene TRBJ1-5; no clear D gene. Trimming removed 5 bases from V and 6 bases from J, with 20 bases in between. The CDR3 has 16 residues. Germline values: CDR1 SGHTA, CDR2 FQGNSA. In nucleotides, the CDR3 is TGTGCCAGCAGCCTCAACCCGTTAACTGCGGGTCAGCCCCAGCATTTT. Translating gives CASSLNPLTAGQPQHF.

The chain carries TRBV10-3 and TRBJ1-1; no clear D gene. Between the trimmed V and J ends, which lost 0 bases and 1 base, there was a span of 9 bases. CDR1 is ENHRY and CDR2 is SYGVKD in the germline V gene. The CDR3 runs 15 residues. The CDR3 DNA is TGTGCCATCAGTGAGTCGAGCCGGGCGAACACTGAAGCTTTCTTT. It translates to CAISESSRANTEAFF.

A word on this clone: Other DNA sequences in this sample translate to the same CDR3. CDR3 sequence reads: CATGDPGELFF. CDR3 DNA: TGTGCCACCGGCGACCCAGGGGAGCTGTTTTTT. The gene calls are TRBV24-1 and TRBJ2-2; D not certain. V was pared by 9 bases and J by 8 bases, with 9 bases between. CDR3 length: 11 amino acids. The germline CDR1 and CDR2 sequences are KGHDR and SFDVKD.

The J gene is TRBJ1-2, the V gene TRBV28; weak D call: TRBD1 (6 bases). This CDR3 is built from 12 residues. V was clipped by 3 bases and J by 8 bases, with 10 bases between them. Looked up from germline, CDR1 is MDHEN and CDR2 is SYDVKM. CDR3 protein: CASSFRGTGYTF. CDR3 in DNA: TGTGCCAGCAGTTTCAGGGGAACGGGCTACACCTTC.

To note about this clone: One junction end does not reproduce the germline sequence, and a read error may be involved. V usage is TRBV3-1 (or the pseudogene TRBV3-2) and J usage is TRBJ2-7, with 11 bases identical to TRBD2. CDR1 is LGHDT and CDR2 is YNNKEL in the germline V gene (reference sequence). CDR3 length: 13 amino acids. This CDR3 reads CASSHGLAGIPRF. Here the CDR3 DNA reads TGTGCCAGCAGCCATGGACTAGCGGGCATTCCCCGCTTC.

The gene calls are TRBV14 and TRBJ2-1; no reliable D call. The CDR3 runs 14 residues. Germline CDR1 reads SGHDN; CDR2 reads FVKESK. V was clipped by 0 bases and J by 3 bases, with 6 bases between them. The CDR3 region has the DNA TGTGCCAGCAGCCAAGACGCATTCTACAATGAGCAGTTCTTC. It codes for CASSQDAFYNEQFF.

J is TRBJ2-5 and V is TRBV9, with 15 bases aligning to TRBD2. V lost 3 bases and J lost 4; bases outside the gene matches: 4. Germline values: CDR1 SGDLS, CDR2 YYNGEE. The CDR3 runs 16 residues. The CDR3 protein is CASSEPGLAGGETQYF. The CDR3 bases are TGTGCCAGCAGCGAGCCGGGACTAGCGGGAGGAGAGACCCAGTACTTC.

V and J are TRBV11-2 and TRBJ1-1, with TRBD1 matching 9 bases. The CDR3 extends over 18 amino acids. CDR1 and CDR2 (germline): SGHAT, FQNNGV. V trimming: 5 bases; J trimming: 3 bases; junction bases outside the gene matches: 16. CDR3 region: CASSVAPPGQGWHTEAFF. CDR3 DNA sequence: TGTGCCAGCAGCGTCGCCCCCCCGGGACAGGGTTGGCACACTGAAGCTTTCTTT.

The chain uses TRBV28 and TRBJ1-5; no firm D call. The CDR3 sequence is 14 residues long. Germline lookup yields CDR1 MDHEN and CDR2 SYDVKM. V was shortened by 3 bases and J by 3 bases, with 9 bases between the two germline ends. In DNA form, the CDR3 reads TGTGCCAGCAGTTTCAGAGGGATCAATCAGCCCCAGCATTTT. Translation: CASSFRGINQPQHF.

The chain joins TRBV10-3 to TRBJ1-2, with D unclear. The V end was cut by 3 bases, the J end by 6 bases, with 14 bases between. Germline values: CDR1 ENHRY, CDR2 SYGVKD. This CDR3 comprises 14 residues. CDR3 nucleotide sequence: TGTGCCATCAGTGATTGGCCAGGTCTCAATGGCTACACCTTC. Protein: CAISDWPGLNGYTF.

V gene TRBV30 combines with J gene TRBJ2-7; D possibly corresponds to TRBD2 (5 bases). The CDR3 covers 13 residues. V was pared by 0 bases and J by 3 bases, with 9 bases between. CDR1 is GTSNPN and CDR2 is SVGIG in the germline V gene (reference sequence). As DNA, the CDR3 is TGTGCCTGGAGTGTAGGACTTAACTACGAGCAGTACTTC. Translated: CAWSVGLNYEQYF. The variable domain in full, completed from reference TRBV30 and TRBJ2-7, reads SQTIHQWPATLVQPVGSPLSLECTVEGTSNPNLYWYRQAAGRGLQLLFYSVGIGQISSEVPQNLSASRPQDRQFILSSKKLLLSDSGFYLCAWSVGLNYEQYFGPGTRLTVT.

CDR3 bases: TGTGCCAGTAGTAACCGACGCACAGATACGCAGTATTTT. It encodes CASSNRRTDTQYF. V and J are TRBV19 and TRBJ2-3; D not certain. The CDR3 totals 13 residues. Per the germline V gene, CDR1 is LNHDA and CDR2 is SQIVND (reference sequence). The V and J ends lost 4 bases and 1 base respectively, with 6 bases between them.

This clone occurred once. The rearrangement uses TRBV9 and TRBJ1-6, with D possibly TRBD1 on 6 matching bases. Germline CDR1 and CDR2: SGDLS and YYNGEE. The V end lost 6 bases, the J end lost 7 bases, and 20 bases lay between the germline ends. This CDR3 is 16 amino acids long. The CDR3 sequence is CASTHGGGNGNSPLHF. The CDR3 DNA follows: TGTGCCAGCACCCATGGGGGGGGCAATGGAAATTCACCCCTCCACTTT. Together with reference TRBV9 and TRBJ1-6, the CDR3 gives the full variable domain: DSGVTQTPKHLITATGQRVTLRCSPRSGDLSVYWYQQSLDQGLQFLIQYYNGEERAKGNILERFSAQQFPDLHSELNLSSLELGDSALYFCASTHGGGNGNSPLHFGNGTRLTVT.

The chain is built from TRBV7-9 and TRBJ2-3, with TRBD1 as a possible D gene (5 bases). This CDR3 region has 15 residues. V gave up 4 bases and J gave up 2 bases, with 13 bases separating them. CDR1 is SEHNR, CDR2 FQNEAQ, per germline (reference sequence). The CDR3 loop is CASSSTTGYTDTQYF. The DNA for the CDR3 is TGTGCCAGCAGCTCCACCACAGGCTACACAGATACGCAGTATTTT.

This chain links TRBV4-2 with TRBJ1-4; D unresolved. CDR1 is LGHNA, CDR2 YNFKEQ, per germline. The V end lost 0 bases, the J end lost 0 bases, and 17 bases lay between the germline ends. CDR3 length: 19 residues. CDR3 bases: TGTGCCAGCAGCCAAGATAGGCTCCGGGCAGCTGCAACTAATGAAAAACTGTTTTTT. Protein: CASSQDRLRAAATNEKLFF.

This chain uses TRBV6-4 with TRBJ1-2, with D tentatively TRBD1 (5 bases). Per germline, CDR1 MRHNA and CDR2 SNTAGT. This CDR3 has 15 amino acids. The V and J ends lost 8 bases and 5 bases respectively, with 21 bases between them. The CDR3 coding sequence is TGTGCCAGCTACGTCTGGACAATGGCTCGATATGGCTACACCTTC. This gives the protein CASYVWTMARYGYTF.

The chain uses TRBV27 and TRBJ2-5; D gene ambiguous. This CDR3 region has 13 residues. Germline-derived CDR1 and CDR2 are MNHEY and SMNVEV (reference sequence). The V gene lost 3 bases and the J gene lost 3 bases, with 8 bases spanning the gap. CDR3 in amino acids: CASSFSRKETQYF. The CDR3 DNA sequence: TGTGCCAGCAGTTTCTCCAGGAAAGAGACCCAGTACTTC.

This sequence joins TRBV2 and TRBJ2-7, with 9 bases identical to TRBD1. Per the germline V gene, CDR1 is SNHLY and CDR2 is FYNNEI. The CDR3 totals 14 residues. Trimming cost V 6 bases and J 3 bases; bases outside gene matches: 6. The CDR3: CASREDRGDYEQYF. The CDR3 DNA reads TGTGCCAGCAGGGAGGACAGGGGTGACTACGAGCAGTACTTC.

The CDR3: CASSLEGLGAPGETQYF. The DNA for the CDR3 is TGTGCCAGCAGCCTCGAGGGGCTAGGGGCCCCCGGTGAGACCCAGTACTTC. The V gene is TRBV7-2, the J gene TRBJ2-5; D possibly uses TRBD1 or TRBD2 (5 bases each). This CDR3 contains 17 residues. Germline V lookup: CDR1 SGHTA, CDR2 FQGNSA. V shed 5 bases and J shed 5 bases, with 24 bases lying between them.

The chain couples TRBV7-2 to TRBJ2-2; D may be TRBD2 (7 bases). The CDR3 consists of 17 residues. V gave up 5 bases and J gave up 5 bases, with 21 bases separating them. Germline CDR1 SGHTA, CDR2 FQGNSA. In nucleotides, the CDR3 is TGTGCCAGCAGCCCGGACTGGGGGGGCCTAGGAACCGGGGAGCTGTTTTTT. Its protein product is CASSPDWGGLGTGELFF. The variable domain in full, completed from reference TRBV7-2 and TRBJ2-2, reads GAGVSQSPSNKVTEKGKDVELRCDPISGHTALYWYRQSLGQGLEFLIYFQGNSAPDKSGLPSDRFSAERTGGSVSTLTIQRTQQEDSAVYLCASSPDWGGLGTGELFFGEGSRLTVL.

As DNA, the CDR3 is TGTGCTAGTGGTTTGGTACGGGCAGGGCCCAAAAACATTCAGTACTTC. Its translation is CASGLVRAGPKNIQYF. The genes are TRBV12-5 and TRBJ2-4, with a weak D call TRBD1 (5 bases). Germline V gives CDR1 LGHNT, CDR2 FRNRAP. Trimming took off 0 bases at V and 2 bases at J, with 11 bases between the two ends. The CDR3 extends over 16 amino acids.